The rows below give T cell receptor beta chains drawn from one sample of a study of blood T cell repertoires in COVID-19. Method: immunoSEQ multiplex PCR; TCRdb's copy keeps in-frame clones and lacks some. The table records 110,000 to 150,000 clones, roughly 79% of them present only once. The sequenced sample was peripheral blood. These receptors all come from a woman in her sixties with acute or convalescent COVID-19. Each CDR3 is given with its conserved first and last residue.

V,CDR3
TRBV30,CAWSQAAAQPQHF
TRBV6-6,CASSLDGNRGGYEQYF
TRBV27,CASSLSLAGEQFF
TRBV21-1,CASSKMDITPF
TRBV7-6,CASSPRLAGLNEQFF
TRBV19,CASTGKWRASGNTIYF
TRBV5-8,CASSRGGSADTQYF
TRBV29-1,CSVAGFGEKLFF
TRBV20-1,CSASPSTGRSYGYTF
TRBV11-2,CASSLDSGGPYTQYF
TRBV5-4,CASSFGGRGGELFF
TRBV28,CASSLTGTGVMSNQPQHF
TRBV20-1,CSARDLQAQHF
TRBV6-2/TRBV6-3,CASSFGTSGRTEQFF
TRBV18,CASSPGQGGYGYTF
TRBV9,CASSADRGSEAFF
TRBV28,CASSLSYTQYF
TRBV7-9,CASSFGGAVYEQFF
TRBV7-9,CASSFIEGAGVTEAFF
TRBV5-1,CASSSPGRNTGELFF
TRBV7-6,CASSLAGAGTYNEQFF
TRBV7-9,CASSPGQGNTGELFF
TRBV29-1,CSVEEQGSDTQYF
TRBV5-6,CASSLAQAGWSYEQYF
TRBV28,CASSLPTTGSNVLTF
TRBV28,CASSSGQPQETQYF
TRBV7-6,CASSLQGPKETQYF
TRBV30,CAWTRGLYGYTF
TRBV10-3,CAISSGTGDTGELFF
TRBV28,CASEGQRNQPQHF
TRBV18,CASSLRQGFSGANVLTF
TRBV18,CASSPRQGGNTIYF
TRBV6-5,CASSSTGGANTQYF
TRBV27,CASSSRTSWYF
TRBV4-1,CASSLQLGAGAFYEQYF
TRBV19,CASSMTGGYTEAFF
TRBV7-2,CASSLTGISDTQYF
TRBV3-1/TRBV3-2,CASSQARTSGREFF
TRBV19,CASSIASASSYEQYF
TRBV28,CASSFDSSYNEQFF
TRBV6-6,CASSSTGYTEAFF
TRBV21-1,CASSEYRVSPLHF